The rows below give T cell receptor beta chains drawn from one sample of a study of cytomegalovirus exposure and HLA in healthy donors. Method: immunoSEQ multiplex PCR; TCRdb's copy keeps in-frame clones and lacks some. Of some 98,000 clones listed, roughly a tenth were seen once; the top ten hold approximately 5.1%. The sample consisted of PBMCs. The receptor set was obtained from a man in his fifties in good health and CMV-seropositive. CDR3s include the opening cysteine and the closing phenylalanine or tryptophan. A D gene is named only where the DNA matches it firmly. Expanded clones are given a class, and other clones once, few, many or no size at all.

clone size | J gene | D gene | V gene | CDR3 protein | CDR3 DNA
. | TRBJ1-5 | TRBD1 | TRBV19 | CASRTGQGSQPQHF | TGTGCCAGTAGGACGGGACAGGGTAGCCAGCCCCAGCATTTT
few | TRBJ2-3 | TRBD2 | TRBV30 | CAWTTTSGRTDTQYF | TGTGCCTGGACCACGACTAGCGGGAGAACAGATACGCAGTATTTT
few | TRBJ2-7 | TRBD2 | TRBV9 | CASSPGLAGISYEQYF | TGTGCCAGCAGCCCAGGACTAGCGGGTATCTCCTACGAGCAGTACTTC
few | TRBJ2-3 | TRBD2 | TRBV10-3 | CAISSGRATDTQYF | TGTGCCATCAGTAGCGGGAGGGCCACAGATACGCAGTATTTT
few | TRBJ2-7 | . | TRBV5-1 | CASSRVGGYEQYF | TGCGCCAGCAGCCGAGTCGGCGGCTACGAGCAGTACTTC
. | TRBJ1-4 | TRBD1 | TRBV9 | CASSARDSLNEKLFF | TGTGCCAGCAGCGCCCGGGACAGCCTTAATGAAAAACTGTTTTTT
. | TRBJ1-1 | TRBD1 | TRBV6-1 | CASSGTGWDTEAFF | TGTGCCAGCAGTGGGACAGGGTGGGACACTGAAGCTTTCTTT
few | TRBJ2-4 | . | TRBV7-9 | CASSLGAGFQYF | TGTGCCAGCAGCTTAGGGGCGGGTTTTCAGTACTTC
. | TRBJ1-5 | . | TRBV5-6 | CASSLGPDSNQPQHF | TGTGCCAGCAGCTTGGGGCCGGACTCCAATCAGCCCCAGCATTTT
few | TRBJ1-5 | . | TRBV7-8 | CASSYSLTGDQPQHF | TGTGCCAGCAGCTATAGCCTGACAGGCGATCAGCCCCAGCATTTT
many | TRBJ2-1 | . | TRBV4-1 | CASSQDSYNEQFF | TGCGCCAGCAGCCAAGACAGTTACAATGAGCAGTTCTTC
. | TRBJ1-4 | TRBD1 | TRBV7-7 | CASSPGTGGNKLFF | TGTGCTAGCAGCCCTGGGACAGGGGGGAACAAACTGTTTTTT
few | TRBJ2-1 | . | TRBV6-5 | CASSLEAYNEQFF | TGTGCCAGCAGTTTAGAGGCCTACAATGAGCAGTTCTTC
few | TRBJ1-5 | . | TRBV5-6 | CASSRISGNTQPQHF | TGTGCCAGCAGCCGTATCTCAGGGAATACGCAGCCCCAGCATTTT
few | TRBJ2-1 | . | TRBV10-2 | CASRTDPYNEQFF | TGCGCCAGCAGGACAGATCCCTACAATGAGCAGTTCTTC
. | TRBJ2-5 | . | TRBV11-2 | CASSLGSSAEAQYF | TGTGCCAGCAGCTTAGGCAGTAGCGCGGAGGCCCAGTACTTC
. | TRBJ2-7 | . | TRBV9 | CASSVGRRGDYEQYF | TGTGCCAGCAGCGTAGGGAGGAGAGGGGACTACGAGCAGTACTTC
. | TRBJ2-3 | . | TRBV6-5 | CASSRQSTDTQYF | TGTGCCAGCAGTCGACAGAGCACAGATACGCAGTATTTT
many | TRBJ1-1 | TRBD1 | TRBV19 | CASSNRDRLIAFF | TGTGCCAGTAGTAACAGGGACAGACTTATAGCTTTCTTT
. | TRBJ2-7 | . | TRBV7-6 | CASSFSGRTGVNYEQYF | TGTGCCAGCAGCTTTAGCGGTCGAACAGGGGTTAATTACGAGCAGTACTTC
few | TRBJ2-3 | TRBD2 | TRBV23-1 | CASSVRTSGFTDTQYF | TGCGCCAGCAGCGTCCGGACTAGCGGATTCACAGATACGCAGTATTTT
few | TRBJ2-5 | TRBD1 | TRBV29-1 | CSVETGGQETQYF | TGCAGCGTTGAGACAGGGGGCCAAGAGACCCAGTACTTC
. | TRBJ2-1 | . | TRBV27 | CASGTYSYNEQFF | TGTGCCTCAGGGACATACTCCTACAATGAGCAGTTCTTC
few | TRBJ1-2 | . | TRBV23-1 | CASSQSKIQDGYTF | TGCGCCAGCAGTCAATCGAAAATCCAGGATGGCTACACCTTC
. | TRBJ1-2 | TRBD1 | TRBV11-2 | CASSPPTGGDGYTF | TGTGCCAGCAGCCCTCCTACAGGGGGCGATGGCTACACCTTC
. | TRBJ2-1 | . | TRBV18 | CASSPSNYNEQFF | TGTGCCAGCTCACCCTCTAACTACAATGAGCAGTTCTTC
. | TRBJ1-1 | TRBD1 | TRBV5-4 | CASSSRTGGSTEAFF | TGTGCCAGCAGCTCGAGGACAGGGGGCTCCACTGAAGCTTTCTTT
few | TRBJ1-5 | . | TRBV29-1 | CSVGEGGANQPQHF | TGCAGCGTTGGGGAGGGGGGCGCGAATCAGCCCCAGCATTTT
. | TRBJ2-1 | TRBD2 | TRBV7-2 | CASSPTGTSGRAGEQFF | TGTGCCAGCAGTCCCACCGGGACTAGCGGGAGGGCCGGTGAGCAGTTCTTC
few | TRBJ1-6 | . | TRBV9 | CASSAQQGYNSPLHF | TGTGCCAGCAGCGCCCAACAGGGCTATAATTCACCCCTCCACTTT
few | TRBJ2-7 | TRBD1 | TRBV28 | CASSLTGDPETYEQYF | TGTGCCAGCAGTTTGACAGGGGACCCAGAAACATACGAGCAGTACTTC
. | TRBJ2-3 | . | TRBV18 | CASSPPVSGNTDTQYF | TGTGCCAGCTCACCACCGGTTAGCGGAAACACAGATACGCAGTATTTT
few | TRBJ2-3 | . | TRBV2 | CASSEFPSSTDTQYF | TGTGCCAGCAGTGAGTTTCCTTCTAGCACAGATACGCAGTATTTT
few | TRBJ2-6 | . | TRBV6-5 | CASSYSAGSGANVLTF | TGTGCCAGCAGTTACTCGGCGGGCTCTGGGGCCAACGTCCTGACTTTC
few | TRBJ1-4 | . | TRBV7-2 | CASSLYSLNEKLFF | TGTGCCAGCAGCTTATACAGCCTTAATGAAAAACTGTTTTTT
. | TRBJ1-5 | TRBD1 | TRBV7-9 | CASSLGGQGRGNQPQHF | TGTGCCAGCAGCTTAGGGGGACAGGGAAGGGGCAATCAGCCCCAGCATTTT
. | TRBJ2-1 | . | TRBV25-1 | CASSGEYNEQFF | TGTGCCAGCAGTGGAGAATACAATGAGCAGTTCTTC
. | TRBJ2-2 | TRBD1 | TRBV11-2 | CASSFIVVDRGTTGELFF | TGTGCCAGCAGCTTTATCGTAGTTGACAGGGGGACGACCGGGGAGCTGTTTTTT
few | TRBJ2-2 | . | TRBV5-1 | CASSLGSSGPTGELFF | TGCGCCAGCAGCTTGGGTAGTAGCGGACCCACCGGGGAGCTGTTTTTT
. | TRBJ1-2 | . | TRBV6-5 | CASSYSGRGPYDYTF | TGTGCCAGCAGTTACTCTGGCAGGGGACCTTATGACTACACCTTC
few | TRBJ2-7 | TRBD2 | TRBV6-1 | CAGGLAGYYEQYF | TGTGCCGGCGGACTAGCGGGGTACTACGAGCAGTACTTC
few | TRBJ2-7 | TRBD1 | TRBV5-4 | CASSLGQGAQYF | TGTGCCAGCAGTCTGGGACAGGGAGCGCAGTACTTC
few | TRBJ2-5 | TRBD2 | TRBV27 | CASSFSGEGTQYF | TGTGCCAGCAGTTTTAGCGGGGAGGGGACCCAGTACTTC
. | TRBJ2-3 | TRBD1 | TRBV6-6 | CASSRQGVAGDTQYF | TGTGCCAGCAGCCGACAGGGGGTGGCGGGAGATACGCAGTATTTT
few | TRBJ2-2 | TRBD1 | TRBV5-1 | CASSLPGQDTGELFF | TGCGCCAGCAGCCTACCCGGACAGGACACCGGGGAGCTGTTTTTT
few | TRBJ2-4 | TRBD2 | TRBV5-8 | CASSLGRLAGGTLAKNIQYF | TGTGCCAGCAGCTTGGGGCGGCTAGCGGGAGGAACTCTAGCCAAAAACATTCAGTACTTC
few | TRBJ1-1 | . | TRBV11-1 | CASSPSSGIDTEAFF | TGTGCCAGCAGCCCATCGTCAGGTATTGACACTGAAGCTTTCTTT
. | TRBJ2-7 | . | TRBV28 | CASSRQPLEQYF | TGTGCCAGCAGCCGACAGCCCTTGGAGCAGTACTTC
few | TRBJ1-2 | TRBD1 | TRBV6-1 | CASSEAVGTGWGYGYTF | TGTGCCAGCAGTGAAGCAGTAGGGACAGGGTGGGGCTATGGCTACACCTTC
few | TRBJ2-6 | . | TRBV30 | CAWRVWGVGGANVLTF | TGTGCCTGGAGGGTATGGGGCGTGGGTGGGGCCAACGTCCTGACTTTC
. | TRBJ2-7 | . | TRBV28 | CASNRAGSSYEQYF | TGTGCCAGCAACCGAGCGGGTAGCTCCTACGAGCAGTACTTC
. | TRBJ2-3 | . | TRBV19 | CASSIGGPGTDTQYF | TGTGCCAGTAGTATCGGAGGGCCGGGCACAGATACGCAGTATTTT
. | TRBJ1-5 | TRBD1 | TRBV5-8 | CASSDRDRGVQPQHF | TGTGCCAGCAGCGATAGGGACAGGGGTGTTCAGCCCCAGCATTTT
. | TRBJ2-2 | . | TRBV6-6 | CASSYSEVPRGGELFF | TGTGCCAGCAGTTACTCGGAGGTCCCCAGGGGCGGGGAGCTGTTTTTT
. | TRBJ2-3 | TRBD2 | TRBV9 | CASSVGYRGADTQYF | TGTGCCAGCAGCGTAGGGTACCGGGGGGCAGATACGCAGTATTTT
. | TRBJ2-5 | TRBD2 | TRBV2 | CASSGLAGGQETQYF | TGTGCCAGCAGTGGACTAGCGGGAGGACAAGAGACCCAGTACTTC
. | TRBJ2-4 | . | TRBV9 | CASSVDGGDSKLAKNIQYF | TGTGCCAGCAGCGTAGACGGGGGGGACAGCAAACTAGCCAAAAACATTCAGTACTTC
few | TRBJ1-5 | . | TRBV18 | CASSPQGHSNQPQHF | TGTGCCAGCTCACCCCAGGGACATAGCAATCAGCCCCAGCATTTT
. | TRBJ2-5 | . | TRBV9 | CASSVEPSRKTQYF | TGTGCCAGCAGCGTAGAACCTAGCAGGAAGACCCAGTACTTC
few | TRBJ2-2 | . | TRBV5-1 | CASSLGQRSNTGELFF | TGCGCCAGCAGCTTGGGACAGCGCTCGAACACCGGGGAGCTGTTTTTT